The next 17 T cell receptor beta chains were all read from a single sample in a study of neurological immune-mediated disorders. TCRdb fed the 5' RACE reads into MiXCR, producing one record per CDR3 protein. This sample has 55,000 to 70,000 distinct CDR3 sequences; about 5% occur once, and the top ten carry about 5.7%. Sequenced sample: PBMCs. All receptors derive from a human donor with multiple sclerosis. The donor label of this sample is uncertain.

This clonotype has a count of ten or more. J is TRBJ2-2 and V is TRBV15; no clear D. V was pared by 5 bases and J by 7 bases, with 8 bases between. Per the germline V gene, CDR1 is LNHNV and CDR2 is YYDKDF (reference sequence). The CDR3 covers 12 residues. The CDR3 protein is CATSEAVGELFF. In nucleotides, the CDR3 is TGTGCCACCAGCGAGGCTGTCGGGGAGCTGTTTTTT.

This clonotype occurred a few times. The chain carries TRBV10-3 and TRBJ2-4, with D tentatively TRBD2 (5 bases). Looked up from germline, CDR1 is ENHRY and CDR2 is SYGVKD. The V gene lost 4 bases and the J gene lost 7 bases, with 20 bases spanning the gap. The CDR3 spans 16 residues. The DNA of the CDR3 is TGTGCCATCAGTGCGGACTCCGCAGGTATAATTAACATTCAGTACTTC. This gives the protein CAISADSAGIINIQYF.

This clonotype came up many times. The chain links TRBV7-9 to TRBJ1-2, with TRBD1 matching 8 bases. Per germline, CDR1 SEHNR and CDR2 FQNEAQ (reference sequence). CDR3 length: 15 amino acids. V lost 3 bases and J lost 4; bases outside the gene matches: 7. The CDR3 bases are TGTGCCAGCAGCTTTGCGGCAGGGGGCAGCTATGGCTACACCTTC. Protein: CASSFAAGGSYGYTF.

The J gene is TRBJ1-2, the V gene TRBV15; TRBD1 agrees at 9 bases. CDR1 is LNHNV, CDR2 YYDKDF, per germline (reference sequence). Germline trimming cut 3 bases from V and 4 bases from J; bases unmatched to any gene: 9. The length of the CDR3 is 16 residues. CDR3 region: CATSRSRTGVGYGYTF. The CDR3 coding sequence is TGTGCCACCAGCAGGTCTCGGACAGGGGTAGGCTATGGCTACACCTTC.

Many counts were recorded for this clonotype. The chain employs TRBV28 and TRBJ2-7; possible D gene TRBD2, 6 bases. Germline CDR1 is MDHEN and CDR2 is SYDVKM. The ends were cut back, 11 bases at V and 0 bases at J, with 11 bases in the middle. This CDR3 contains 12 residues. CDR3 protein: CAVGGVSYEQYF. Here the CDR3 DNA reads TGTGCCGTCGGGGGAGTCTCCTACGAGCAGTACTTC.

This clonotype was seen ten or more times. The gene calls are TRBV5-1 and TRBJ2-1; TRBD1 aligns across 8 bases. This CDR3 spans 17 amino acids. Per germline, CDR1 SGHRS and CDR2 YFSETQ. V lost 4 bases and J lost 3; bases outside the gene matches: 12. CDR3 DNA sequence: TGCGCCAGCAGCGGTGGACAGGGTCAAAGGGGCTACAATGAGCAGTTCTTC. Translated, it gives CASSGGQGQRGYNEQFF.

This clonotype was observed many times. This chain joins TRBV5-1 and TRBJ2-7; the D gene is possibly TRBD1 (6 bases). CDR3 length: 14 amino acids. Trimming took 2 bases from V and 2 from J, leaving 11 bases between them. Germline CDR1 reads SGHRS; CDR2 reads YFSETQ. The CDR3 nucleotides read TGCGCCAGCAGCTTTGCCCAGGGGCCCTACGAGCAGTACTTC. Amino acids: CASSFAQGPYEQYF.

This clonotype was detected ten times or more. The chain recombines TRBV5-5 with TRBJ1-4; D is ambiguous. The CDR3 has 14 amino acids. V lost 3 bases and J 8 bases, leaving 14 bases between the germline ends. CDR1 and CDR2 (germline): SGHKS, YYEKEE (reference sequence). For the CDR3, the DNA is TGTGCCAGCAGCTCCGATCCCCCGGGCGAAAAACTGTTTTTT. It translates to CASSSDPPGEKLFF.

There are many counts of this clonotype. The V call is TRBV20-1, the J call TRBJ1-4; 7 bases fit TRBD1. Germline trimming cut 3 bases from V and 0 bases from J; bases unmatched to any gene: 4. There are 15 residues in the CDR3. Germline V gene sequence: CDR1 DFQATT, CDR2 SNEGSKA (reference sequence). This chain's CDR3 is CSARGRGTTNEKLFF. CDR3 nucleotides: TGCAGTGCTAGGGGCAGGGGGACAACTAATGAAAAACTGTTTTTT.

This clonotype came up many times. The chain combines TRBV20-1 with TRBJ1-2, with no clear D. Germline CDR1 reads DFQATT; CDR2 reads SNEGSKA (reference sequence). The CDR3 loop spans 11 amino acids. CDR3 residues: CRLGRLGDYTF. CDR3 nucleotides: TGCAGGCTTGGCAGGCTGGGTGACTACACCTTC.

This clonotype was observed many times. A much bigger clone sits one base away, suggesting this may be a read error. This chain uses TRBV7-2 with TRBJ2-1; D gene unclear. CDR1 SGHTA and CDR2 FQGNSA come from the germline V gene. Trimming took 5 bases from V and 4 from J, leaving 3 bases between them. The CDR3 runs 11 residues. The DNA for the CDR3 is TGTGCCAGCAGCCCATACAATGAGCAGTTCTTC. It yields the protein CASSPYNEQFF.

There are many counts of this clonotype. The chain employs TRBV7-9 and TRBJ1-6, with TRBD1 matching 7 bases. The CDR3 is made up of 13 amino acids. Germline V gives CDR1 SEHNR, CDR2 FQNEAQ (reference sequence). Trimming removed 3 bases from V and 9 bases from J; junction bases left unmatched: 2. The CDR3 DNA follows: TGTGCCAGCAGCTTGGGACAGACTTCACCCCTCCACTTT. Its protein product is CASSLGQTSPLHF.

This clonotype appeared many times. This chain uses TRBV12-3 or TRBV12-4 with TRBJ1-5; 7 bases fit TRBD1. J gave up 7 bases and V 1 base, and 7 bases lay outside the gene matches. The CDR3 contains 15 residues. The CDR3 bases are TGTGCCAGCAGTTTAGGGCAGGGGGTCGGACAGCCCCAGCATTTT. Its translation is CASSLGQGVGQPQHF.

The rearrangement joins TRBV4-3 to TRBJ2-1, with 8 bases aligning to TRBD2. The ends lost 1 base at V and 5 bases at J; junction bases unmatched: 7. The germline V gene has CDR1 LGHNA and CDR2 YSLEER. The CDR3 contains 16 residues. CDR3 nucleotides: TGCGCCAGCAGCCAAGTCCTGGCGGGGGGCAACAATGAGCAGTTCTTC. The encoded protein is CASSQVLAGGNNEQFF.

This clonotype occurred many times. The chain uses TRBV6-5 and TRBJ2-4, with TRBD1 as a possible D gene (6 bases). The CDR3 totals 13 residues. V was cut by 6 bases and J by 6 bases, with 12 bases left in between. Germline V gene lookup returns CDR1 MNHEY and CDR2 SVGAGI. CDR3 region: CASSPDRSNIQYF. The CDR3 bases are TGTGCCAGCAGCCCTGACAGGTCAAACATTCAGTACTTC.

This clonotype was detected ten times or more. The chain recombines TRBV3-1 with TRBJ1-1; the D is unclear. The V end was cut by 5 bases, the J end by 5 bases, with 15 bases between. The CDR3 runs 14 residues. Germline-derived CDR1 and CDR2 are LGHDT and YNNKEL (reference sequence). This CDR3 is CASSRLPYGTEAFF. The CDR3 bases are TGTGCCAGCAGCAGACTTCCATATGGGACTGAAGCTTTCTTT.

This clonotype has ten or more counts. CDR3 sequence reads: CASNSGGYTF. CDR3 in DNA: TGTGCCAGCAACTCGGGAGGCTACACCTTC. J is TRBJ1-2 and V is TRBV6-4, with D hard to call. CDR1 is MRHNA and CDR2 is SNTAGT in the germline V gene. Trimming removed 7 bases from V and 8 bases from J, with 8 bases in between. The CDR3 runs 10 residues.